This T cell receptor (beta chain) was sequenced for a study of shared clonotypes between healthy human individuals. Assay execution proceeded at the deep level. Produced via immunoSEQ multiplex PCR; TCRdb's table is partial and in-frame only. The sample holds under 2.5 million clones, 92% seen once. With 5 bases removed from V and 6 bases from J, the gap between germline ends came to 17 bases. Per germline, CDR1 SEHNR and CDR2 FQNEAQ (reference sequence). The CDR3 has 15 residues. The genes are TRBV7-9 and TRBJ1-5; the D gene is possibly TRBD1 (5 bases). Sequenced: naive CD4+ T cells from PBMCs. Subset noted: CD45RA+ positively selected. The clonotype originates from a man between 18 and 35 years old in good health. Some clones in this sample may be carry-over from other donors' samples. This CDR3 reads CASSPGDRLGQPQHF. The CDR3 coding sequence is TGTGCCAGCAGCCCAGGAGACAGATTGGGTCAGCCCCAGCATTTT.